This T cell receptor beta chain was captured by sequencing in a study of neurological immune-mediated disorders. The starting material, 2 million PBMCs stored at -80 C, gave rise to the unsorted libraries. Over 160 million TCR-beta sequences from 15-18 subjects came out of each sequencing run. TCRdb independently ran MiXCR on the 5' RACE reads; one entry per CDR3 protein. This table holds roughly 52,000 distinct CDR3 sequences, less than 4% found once. This clonotype was counted many times. Its antigen is unknown. The germline V gene has CDR1 DFQATT and CDR2 SNEGSKA (reference sequence). J lost 9 bases, V lost 3 bases, and 5 bases had no gene match. The CDR3 has 14 residues. Overall study findings and caveats: Association of the multiple sclerosis repertoire cluster with clinical or MRI features was not observed for any feature.

This chain connects TRBV20-1 to TRBJ2-1, with 13 nucleotides matching TRBD2. The receptor comes from a man aged 60-69 years with multiple sclerosis. The sample was PBMCs. This chain's CDR3 is CSARGTSGISEQFF. CDR3 sequence (DNA): TGCAGTGCTAGGGGGACTAGCGGGATTAGTGAGCAGTTCTTC.